What follows are 7 T cell receptor beta chains derived from one specimen sequenced in a study of T cell responses to AZD1222 COVID-19 vaccine. Here immunoSEQ multiplex PCR was the method, and the copy in TCRdb shows in-frame clones only, minus some. The sample consists of about 120,000 clones, around nine tenths of them appearing once. This specimen was peripheral blood, taken on day 0 of AZD1222 vaccination. The receptors were sampled from an adult in good health.

The rearrangement uses TRBV14 and TRBJ2-7; perhaps D is TRBD1 or TRBD2 (6 bases each). Germline V gives CDR1 SGHDN, CDR2 FVKESK. The CDR3 loop spans 17 amino acids. V lost 4 bases to trimming and J lost 3 bases, with 22 bases between them. The CDR3 DNA reads TGTGCCAGCAGCCCCCTGGGAGGTCAAAAGGGGGGCTACGAGCAGTACTTC. This sequence encodes CASSPLGGQKGGYEQYF.

The gene calls are TRBV15 and TRBJ2-2, with a weak D call TRBD2 (6 bases). Germline CDR1 and CDR2: LNHNV and YYDKDF (reference sequence). Trimming stripped 3 bases from V and 6 bases from J, with 11 bases between. There are 14 residues in the CDR3. Here the CDR3 reads CATSRSSAAGELFF. Here the CDR3 DNA reads TGTGCCACCAGCAGGTCTAGCGCTGCCGGGGAGCTGTTTTTT.

The chain is built from TRBV11-3 and TRBJ2-5, with D possibly TRBD2 on 6 matching bases. The CDR3 has 14 amino acids. Trimming removed 4 bases from V and 0 bases from J, with 9 bases in between. Per germline, CDR1 SGHNT and CDR2 YENEEA. The DNA of the CDR3 is TGTGCCAGCAGCTGGGACTTCAACCAAGAGACCCAGTACTTC. Translated, it gives CASSWDFNQETQYF. The full variable domain, in which reference TRBV11-3 and TRBJ2-5 provide the parts outside the CDR3, is EAGVVQSPRYKIIEKKQPVAFWCNPISGHNTLYWYLQNLGQGPELLIRYENEEAVDDSQLPKDRFSAERLKGVDSTLKIQPAELGDSAVYLCASSWDFNQETQYFGPGTRLLVL.

This sequence joins TRBV28 and TRBJ1-1, with D possibly TRBD1 on 5 matching bases. Trimming shortened V by 5 bases and J by 5 bases, and 18 bases separated the two germline ends. The length of the CDR3 is 15 residues. The germline gives CDR1 MDHEN, CDR2 SYDVKM. The CDR3 nucleotides read TGTGCCAGCAGTCCCCGGGGGGGGGTGCTGACTGAAGCTTTCTTT. It is translated as CASSPRGGVLTEAFF.

The rearrangement joins TRBV7-6 to TRBJ2-3, with 8 bases aligning to TRBD2. CDR3 size: 17 residues. Looked up from germline, CDR1 is SGHVS and CDR2 is FNYEAQ. V trimming: 1 base; J trimming: 5 bases; junction bases outside the gene matches: 11. CDR3 coding DNA: TGTGCCAGCAGCTTAGGGGCTCGGGCGGGAGGAATAGATACGCAGTATTTT. This gives the protein CASSLGARAGGIDTQYF.

The rearrangement joins TRBV18 to TRBJ2-7, with 8 nucleotides matching TRBD2. The CDR3 has 15 amino acids. The germline V gene has CDR1 KGHSH and CDR2 LQKENI. V lost 1 base and J lost 1; bases outside the gene matches: 3. CDR3 nucleotides: TGTGCCAGCTCACCACGGGCGGGAGGTTCCTACGAGCAGTACTTC. Translating it yields CASSPRAGGSYEQYF.

This chain joins TRBV18 and TRBJ2-1; 7 nucleotides line up with TRBD1. This CDR3 has 13 amino acids. The ends lost 2 bases at V and 10 bases at J; junction bases unmatched: 5. Germline CDR1 and CDR2: KGHSH and LQKENI. The chain's CDR3 is CASSPGQAREQFF. The DNA of the CDR3 is TGTGCCAGCTCACCAGGACAGGCGAGAGAGCAGTTCTTC.